This TCR beta chain was found in a study of blood T cell repertoires in COVID-19 (dated by TCRdb to 2018 to 2021). Some background on the complete study: Collaborator samples came from the United States, Italy and Spain and covered acute and convalescent phases of COVID-19. The prospective study material was composed of cDNA or gDNA derived from T cells, B-cell-depleted T cells, or PBMCs. Subjects who had been exposed to COVID-19, were actively infected with it, or had recovered from it provided the deeply sampled blood TCRbeta repertoires that made up the dataset. The repertoires were released in a freely available public database meant as a resource for research on the immune response to SARS-CoV-2. The samples were drawn from two sources: the first 160 participants of the ongoing ImmuneRACE study, and 1,200 or so subjects contributed by 6 global collaborators. Sample metadata almost always included a de-identified subject ID, COVID-19 status, age in years and sex. Where HLA class I and class II types were available, the types were taken from metadata supplied by the sample provider, not from assay-based typing. Overall study outcomes, separate from this receptor: The quantity of clinical and demographic metadata differed by source and by participant and was supplied without curation.

A second Seattle source provided samples from volunteer blood donors who had recovered from COVID-19. The collaborating institutions used their own protocols to collect whole blood in K2EDTA tubes. For TCRbeta analysis, collaborators shipped samples as frozen whole blood, isolated PBMCs, or DNA extracted from either of those sample types. V loses 5 bases, J loses 5 bases, and the germline ends lie 10 bases apart. Its CDR3 holds 12 amino acids, cysteine through phenylalanine. Only the CDR3 region is kept as DNA, spanning 36 bases read in frame from base 1. Reading the germline V gene gives CDR1 SGHVS and CDR2 FQNEAQ. The immunoSEQ Assay, a bias-controlled multiplex PCR, was used to amplify TCRbeta CDR3 regions from genomic DNA. Per the source publication's procedure: Within the assay, amplification of reference gene primers was used to estimate how many nucleated cells each sample contained. To quantify the absolute abundance of each unique TCRbeta CDR3 rearrangement, sequence reads were collapsed and filtered. For each sample, productive Simpson clonality was calculated by taking the square root of Simpson's diversity index across productive rearrangements. TCRdb took this table from immuneACCESS and kept in-frame rearrangements with V and J called. Such tables lack part of the clones; where checked against another copy, unresolved V genes explain under half of the gap, and the rest is unexplained. V, J and clone size were drawn from that table, and D and trimming were deduced from the DNA. Counted in this sample were a few hundred thousand clones; 75% to 85% of them appeared once. Approximately 1.5% of the sample comes from the top ten.

There are a few counts of this clone. What antigen it recognizes has not been identified. The sample holds no much larger clone one base away, and base qualities are not on file. The sequencing input was peripheral blood. The chain uses TRBV7-8 and TRBJ2-7; TRBD1 could be the D gene, as 6 bases match. This TCR was recovered from a woman aged 40 to 55 who had recovered from COVID-19. The CDR3: CASSRDRNEQYF. The bases read TGTGCCAGCAGCCGAGACAGGAACGAGCAGTACTTC.